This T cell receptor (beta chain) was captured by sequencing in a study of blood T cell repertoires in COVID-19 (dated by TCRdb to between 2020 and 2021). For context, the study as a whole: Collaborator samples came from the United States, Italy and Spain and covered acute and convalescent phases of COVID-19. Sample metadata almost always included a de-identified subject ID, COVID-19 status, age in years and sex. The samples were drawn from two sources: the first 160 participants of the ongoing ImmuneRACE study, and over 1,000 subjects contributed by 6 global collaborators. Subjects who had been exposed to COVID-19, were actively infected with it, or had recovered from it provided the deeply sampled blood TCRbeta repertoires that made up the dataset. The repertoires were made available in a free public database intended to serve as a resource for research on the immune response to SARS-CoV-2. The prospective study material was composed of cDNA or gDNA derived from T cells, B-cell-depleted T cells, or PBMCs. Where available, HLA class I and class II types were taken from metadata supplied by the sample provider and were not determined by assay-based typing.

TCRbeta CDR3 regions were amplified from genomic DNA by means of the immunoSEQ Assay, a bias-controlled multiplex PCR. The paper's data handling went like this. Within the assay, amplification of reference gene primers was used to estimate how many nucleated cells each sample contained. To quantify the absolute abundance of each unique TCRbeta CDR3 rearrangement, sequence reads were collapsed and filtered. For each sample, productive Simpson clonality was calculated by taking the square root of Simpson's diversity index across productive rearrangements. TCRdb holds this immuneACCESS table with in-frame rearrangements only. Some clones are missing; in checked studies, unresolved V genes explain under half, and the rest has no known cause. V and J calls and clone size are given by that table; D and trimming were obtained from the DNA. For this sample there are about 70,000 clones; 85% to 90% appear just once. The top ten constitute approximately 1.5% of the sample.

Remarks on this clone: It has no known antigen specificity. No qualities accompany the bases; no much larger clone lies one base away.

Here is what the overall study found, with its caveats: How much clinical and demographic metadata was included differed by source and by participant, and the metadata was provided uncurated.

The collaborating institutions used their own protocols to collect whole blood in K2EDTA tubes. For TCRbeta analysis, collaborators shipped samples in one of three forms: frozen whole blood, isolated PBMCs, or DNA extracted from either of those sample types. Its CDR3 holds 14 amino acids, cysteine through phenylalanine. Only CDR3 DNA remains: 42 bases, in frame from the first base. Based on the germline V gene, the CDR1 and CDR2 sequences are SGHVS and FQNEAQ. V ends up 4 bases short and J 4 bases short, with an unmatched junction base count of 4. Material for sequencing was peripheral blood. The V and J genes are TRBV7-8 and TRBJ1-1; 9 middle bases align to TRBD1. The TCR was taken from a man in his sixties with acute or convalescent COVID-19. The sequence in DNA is TGTGCCAGCAGCTCTACGGACAGGGGCACTGAAGCTTTCTTT. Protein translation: CASSSTDRGTEAFF.